This TCR beta chain was sequenced during a study of blood T cells in healthy people across ages. In the study overall: About one barcoded beta molecule was captured per two T cells (by template switching).

Germline CDR1 SGHAT, CDR2 FQNNGV. The V end was cut by 1 base, the J end by 12 bases, with 10 bases between. The CDR3 extends over 12 amino acids. A second roughly 6 to 11 cycle PCR used barcoded and J-beta primers. One entry per CDR3 protein, called by TCRdb with MiXCR from the 5' RACE reads. The table shows 1.5 million to 2 million distinct CDR3 sequences, with 28% occurring only once. At least 6 micrograms of total RNA were extracted per sample. Many counts were recorded for this clonotype. Sequenced: blood. This sequence joins TRBV11-2 and TRBJ2-1; D is unclear. The sequence derives from a woman aged 25 to 45 in good health. The CDR3 DNA follows: TGTGCCAGCAGCTTAGTTGGGATTTGGCAGTTCTTC. It encodes CASSLVGIWQFF.